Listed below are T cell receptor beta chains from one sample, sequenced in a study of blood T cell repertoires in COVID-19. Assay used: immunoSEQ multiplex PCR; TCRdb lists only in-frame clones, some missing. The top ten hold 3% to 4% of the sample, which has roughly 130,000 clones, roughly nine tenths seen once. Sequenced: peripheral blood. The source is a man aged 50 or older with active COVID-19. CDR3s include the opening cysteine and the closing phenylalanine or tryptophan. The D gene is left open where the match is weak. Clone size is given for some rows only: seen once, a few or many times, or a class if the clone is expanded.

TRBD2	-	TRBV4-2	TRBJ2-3	CASSQDVVAGELSDTQYF	TGTGCCAGCAGCCAAGATGTGGTAGCGGGAGAGTTGTCAGATACGCAGTATTTT
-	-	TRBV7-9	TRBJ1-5	CASSLGQTQPQHF	TGTGCCAGCAGCTTAGGACAGACTCAGCCCCAGCATTTT
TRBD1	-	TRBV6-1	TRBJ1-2	CASSEGLGRQGYGYTF	TGTGCCAGCAGTGAAGGGTTAGGAAGACAGGGGTATGGCTACACCTTC
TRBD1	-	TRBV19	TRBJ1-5	CASSIPLRTGSGQPQHF	TGTGCCAGTAGTATTCCGCTTAGGACAGGGTCGGGTCAGCCCCAGCATTTT
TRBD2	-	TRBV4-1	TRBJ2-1	CASSQTSGSKNEQFF	TGCGCCAGCAGCCAGACTAGCGGGAGTAAGAATGAGCAGTTCTTC
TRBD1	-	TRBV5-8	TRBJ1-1	CASRGPAGQVNTEAFF	TGTGCCAGCAGGGGGCCGGCGGGACAGGTGAACACTGAAGCTTTCTTT
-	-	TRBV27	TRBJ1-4	CASSVTVGRVKNEKLFF	TGTGCCAGCAGTGTGACAGTAGGTCGGGTTAAGAATGAAAAACTGTTTTTT
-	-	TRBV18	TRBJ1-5	CASSSGSNQPQHF	TGTGCCAGCTCATCAGGAAGCAATCAGCCCCAGCATTTT
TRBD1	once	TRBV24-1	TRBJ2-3	CATSDPQGALGSQYF	TGTGCCACCAGTGACCCACAGGGGGCCCTCGGTTCGCAGTATTTT
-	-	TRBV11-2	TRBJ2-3	CASSFRRGTNTQYF	TGTGCCAGCAGCTTTCGCAGGGGCACCAATACGCAGTATTTT
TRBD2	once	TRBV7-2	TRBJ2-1	CASSFSTSGGNEQFF	TGTGCCAGCAGCTTTAGCACTAGCGGGGGGAATGAGCAGTTCTTC
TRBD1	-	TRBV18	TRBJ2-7	CASSPAGQGAYEQYF	TGTGCCAGCTCACCTGCGGGACAGGGTGCCTACGAGCAGTACTTC
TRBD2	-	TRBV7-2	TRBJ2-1	CASSSPTSGRSSYNEQFF	TGTGCCAGCAGCTCCCCGACTAGCGGGAGGAGCTCCTACAATGAGCAGTTCTTC
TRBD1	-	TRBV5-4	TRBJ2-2	CASSLRLGRGPSGAGELFF	TGTGCCAGCAGCTTGAGACTCGGCAGGGGGCCATCGGGCGCCGGGGAGCTGTTTTTT
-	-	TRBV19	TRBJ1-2	CATGQRVQDGYTF	TGTGCCACCGGACAACGGGTTCAAGATGGCTACACCTTC
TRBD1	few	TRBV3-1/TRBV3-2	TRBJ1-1	CASSQETGVFITEAFF	TGTGCCAGCAGCCAAGAGACAGGGGTATTCATCACTGAAGCTTTCTTT
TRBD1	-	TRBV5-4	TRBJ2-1	CASSLDRVEYNEQFF	TGTGCCAGCAGCCTCGACAGGGTTGAATACAATGAGCAGTTCTTC
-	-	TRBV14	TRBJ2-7	CASSQEDSRSYEQYF	TGTGCCAGCAGCCAAGAGGACAGTCGGTCCTACGAGCAGTACTTC
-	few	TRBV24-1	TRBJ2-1	CATSGPPGASGNEQFF	TGTGCCACCAGTGGTCCCCCAGGGGCCTCGGGGAATGAGCAGTTCTTC
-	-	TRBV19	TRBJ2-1	CASSLPPSTSYNEQFF	TGTGCCAGTAGCCTACCCCCTTCCACCTCCTACAATGAGCAGTTCTTC
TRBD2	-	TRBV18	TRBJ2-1	CASSPPTSGRIRDNEQFF	TGTGCCAGCTCACCACCCACTAGCGGGAGGATTCGGGACAATGAGCAGTTCTTC
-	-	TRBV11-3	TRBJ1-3	CASSLPGNSGNTIYF	TGTGCCAGCAGCTTACCCGGGAACTCTGGAAACACCATATATTTT
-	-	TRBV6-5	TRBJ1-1	CASGSRGFNTEAFF	TGTGCCAGCGGATCTCGAGGATTCAACACTGAAGCTTTCTTT
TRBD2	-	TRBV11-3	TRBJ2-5	CASSLPGTSGFQETQYF	TGTGCCAGCAGCCTACCTGGGACTAGCGGATTCCAAGAGACCCAGTACTTC
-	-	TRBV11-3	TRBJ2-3	CASSGIGLPTQYF	TGTGCCAGCAGCGGGATCGGACTCCCGACGCAGTATTTT
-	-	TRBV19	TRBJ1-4	CASSIDQGKKLFF	TGTGCCAGTAGTATTGATCAGGGTAAAAAACTGTTTTTT
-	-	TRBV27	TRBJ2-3	CASRRADLTDTQYF	TGTGCCAGCAGACGAGCGGATCTCACAGATACGCAGTATTTT
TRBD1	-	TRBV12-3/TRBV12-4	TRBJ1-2	CASSYDRGSGYTF	TGTGCCAGCAGTTACGACAGGGGGTCCGGCTACACCTTC
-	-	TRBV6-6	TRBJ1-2	CASSYAGGEGYTF	TGTGCCAGCAGTTATGCGGGGGGCGAGGGCTACACCTTC
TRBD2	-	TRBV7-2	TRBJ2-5	CASSPGGSGGAWETQYF	TGTGCCAGCAGCCCCGGTGGTAGCGGGGGGGCCTGGGAGACCCAGTACTTC
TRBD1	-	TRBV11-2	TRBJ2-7	CASSYFIGQGAEQYF	TGTGCCAGCAGCTATTTCATTGGACAGGGAGCCGAGCAGTACTTC
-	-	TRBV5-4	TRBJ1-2	CASSGGRSPYGYTF	TGTGCCAGCAGCGGGGGCAGATCACCCTATGGCTACACCTTC
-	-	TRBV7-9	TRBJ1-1	CASSPRGGVSNTEAFF	TGTGCCAGCAGCCCCCGCGGGGGGGTTTCGAACACTGAAGCTTTCTTT
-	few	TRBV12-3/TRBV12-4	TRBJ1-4	CASSQSPIEKLFF	TGTGCCAGCAGTCAATCACCTATTGAAAAACTGTTTTTT
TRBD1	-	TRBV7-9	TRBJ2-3	CASSLAGTGVTDTQYF	TGTGCCAGCAGCTTAGCAGGGACAGGGGTAACGGATACGCAGTATTTT
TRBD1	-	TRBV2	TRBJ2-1	CASSGGQGAAFSYNEQFF	TGTGCCAGCAGTGGGGGACAGGGGGCTGCTTTCTCCTACAATGAGCAGTTCTTC
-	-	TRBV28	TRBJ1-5	CASSLVDQPQHF	TGTGCCAGCAGTTTGGTAGATCAGCCCCAGCATTTT